The 17 T cell receptor beta chains in this list originate from one sample, sequenced in a study of T cell responses to AZD1222 COVID-19 vaccine. Here immunoSEQ multiplex PCR was the method, and the copy in TCRdb shows in-frame clones only, minus some. The sample has around 96,000 clones; more than 70% are singletons. Sequences were derived from peripheral blood, sampled 28 days after the second AZD1222 dose. These receptors originate from an adult who received the AZD1222 COVID-19 vaccine.

V is TRBV7-2 and J is TRBJ2-1; D is perhaps TRBD1 or TRBD2 (7 bases each). The V gene's germline CDR1 is SGHTA and CDR2 FQGNSA. The CDR3 is 16 amino acids. V gave up 5 bases and J gave up 1 base, with 15 bases separating them. The CDR3 DNA reads TGTGCCAGCAGCGAGGGGGCGGGGGTATCCTACAATGAGCAGTTCTTC. It is translated as CASSEGAGVSYNEQFF.

The rearrangement links TRBV3-1 (or the pseudogene TRBV3-2) to TRBJ2-5; D could derive from TRBD1 or TRBD2 (5 bases each). V was trimmed by 4 bases and J by 0 bases, leaving 12 bases between them. The germline V gene encodes CDR1 LGHDT and CDR2 YNNKEL (reference sequence). The CDR3 is made up of 15 amino acids. The CDR3 coding sequence is TGTGCCAGCAGCCCTGACGGGGCGTACCAAGAGACCCAGTACTTC. It specifies CASSPDGAYQETQYF.

The V gene is TRBV7-2, the J gene TRBJ2-7, with D tentatively TRBD1 (6 bases). The CDR3 spans 12 residues. Trimming pared 7 bases from V and 7 bases from J, leaving 14 bases between. Germline values: CDR1 SGHTA, CDR2 FQGNSA. DNA for the CDR3: TGTGCCAGCAAGAGAGGGGGAGAAGAGCAGTACTTC. This sequence encodes CASKRGGEEQYF.

The CDR3, as DNA: TGTGCCAGCAGCTCAGCGGGCGAGACCCAGTACTTC. Translation: CASSSAGETQYF. The chain carries TRBV13 and TRBJ2-5; D is possibly TRBD2 (6 bases). Trimming pared 4 bases from V and 5 bases from J, leaving 8 bases between. Per the germline V gene, CDR1 is PRHDT and CDR2 is FYEKMQ (reference sequence). This CDR3 spans 12 amino acids.

The V gene is TRBV7-9, the J gene TRBJ1-3; D call uncertain. V lost 5 bases, J lost 0 bases, and 11 bases lay in between. There are 15 residues in the CDR3. CDR1 is SEHNR and CDR2 is FQNEAQ in the germline V gene (reference sequence). This chain's CDR3 is CASSPAAFSGNTIYF. CDR3 DNA sequence: TGTGCCAGCAGCCCTGCGGCCTTCTCTGGAAACACCATATATTTT.

The J gene is TRBJ2-4, the V gene TRBV27, with 10 bases matching TRBD1. Germline-derived CDR1 and CDR2 are MNHEY and SMNVEV (reference sequence). V trimming: 5 bases; J trimming: 0 bases; junction bases outside the gene matches: 10. This CDR3 contains 18 residues. CDR3 region: CASSPGTGEVIAKNIQYF. The CDR3 region has the DNA TGTGCCAGCAGTCCCGGGACAGGGGAAGTTATAGCCAAAAACATTCAGTACTTC.

The rearrangement joins TRBV11-2 to TRBJ2-1; D is unclear. The V end lost 0 bases, the J end lost 7 bases, and 10 bases lay between the germline ends. This CDR3 spans 14 amino acids. The germline V gene has CDR1 SGHAT and CDR2 FQNNGV. CDR3 sequence: CASSLEPGGNEQFF. The CDR3 DNA follows: TGTGCCAGCAGCTTAGAGCCGGGCGGAAATGAGCAGTTCTTC.

The chain is built from TRBV10-1 and TRBJ2-2, with a possible D match to TRBD2 (7 bases). The CDR3 consists of 17 residues. CDR1 and CDR2 from the germline V gene are WNHNN and SYGVQD (reference sequence). V was cut by 4 bases and J by 5 bases, with 20 bases left in between. The CDR3 DNA is TGCGCCAGCAGTGCCCAGACTAGCCCACAGGGTACCGGGGAGCTGTTTTTT. This encodes CASSAQTSPQGTGELFF.

This clone has only one observation. This sequence joins TRBV2 and TRBJ2-7; the match to TRBD1 covers 10 bases. The CDR3 runs to 13 residues. Germline V CDR1 and CDR2: SNHLY, FYNNEI. V lost 7 bases to trimming and J lost 4 bases; unmatched junction nucleotides: 4. The CDR3 spells CASNRDRGYEQYF. In nucleotides, the CDR3 is TGTGCCAGCAACCGGGACAGGGGTTACGAGCAGTACTTC.

This chain joins TRBV6-5 and TRBJ1-4, with a tentative D call TRBD1 (5 bases). The germline V and J ends were trimmed by 0 bases and 3 bases, with 11 bases remaining between them. CDR3 size: 16 residues. CDR1 MNHEY and CDR2 SVGAGI come from the germline V gene. The CDR3 DNA sequence: TGTGCCAGCAGTTACTCTGCCGGGGCGGCTAATGAAAAACTGTTTTTT. It specifies CASSYSAGAANEKLFF.

The rearrangement links TRBV3-1 (or the pseudogene TRBV3-2) to TRBJ2-7, with 8 bases matching TRBD2. CDR1 and CDR2 from the germline V gene are LGHDT and YNNKEL (reference sequence). There are 15 residues in the CDR3. V dropped 7 bases and J dropped 2; count of bases not matched to a gene: 10. CDR3: CASNPSGGHTYEQYF. CDR3 nucleotides: TGTGCCAGCAACCCCAGCGGGGGCCACACCTACGAGCAGTACTTC.

The rearrangement joins TRBV19 to TRBJ2-1; 8 bases agree with TRBD2. The CDR3 extends over 20 amino acids. Germline assignment: CDR1 LNHDA and CDR2 SQIVND (reference sequence). J was trimmed by 0 bases and V by 6 bases; bases with no gene match: 19. The CDR3 DNA reads as TGTGCCAGTAGCCTCCGAAGGCGGGGGGCGGGTTACAGCTCCTACAATGAGCAGTTCTTC. Translating it yields CASSLRRRGAGYSSYNEQFF.

V usage is TRBV2 and J usage is TRBJ1-1; D may be TRBD1 (5 bases). Germline CDR1 is SNHLY and CDR2 is FYNNEI. The CDR3 spans 13 residues. V was trimmed by 7 bases and J by 4 bases, leaving 13 bases between them. CDR3 sequence: CASIRDLGTEAFF. CDR3 coding DNA: TGTGCCAGCATCCGGGACTTAGGCACTGAAGCTTTCTTT.

J is TRBJ2-3 and V is TRBV2, with 16 bases aligning to TRBD2. Trimming removed 6 bases from V and 4 bases from J; junction bases left unmatched: 4. Germline CDR1 reads SNHLY; CDR2 reads FYNNEI. CDR3 length equals 16 residues. The CDR3 DNA follows: TGTGCCAGCAGATCGGGACTAGCGGGGGGGGCAGATACGCAGTATTTT. Translating gives CASRSGLAGGADTQYF.

This chain joins TRBV18 and TRBJ1-5; the match to TRBD1 covers 8 bases. The CDR3 spans 14 residues. V lost 6 bases, J lost 6 bases, and 7 bases stayed unmatched. Germline V CDR1 and CDR2: KGHSH, LQKENI. The CDR3 DNA is TGTGCCAGCTCGTGGACAGGGATCGGTCAGCCCCAGCATTTT. Amino acid sequence: CASSWTGIGQPQHF.

This clone has just a few counts. The chain uses TRBV27 and TRBJ1-4, with no clear D. The CDR3 runs 13 residues. Trimming removed 5 bases from V and 10 bases from J, with 14 bases in between. CDR1 is MNHEY and CDR2 is SMNVEV in the germline V gene (reference sequence). CDR3 sequence (DNA): TGTGCCAGCAGTCCCCAGGACGGGAGAAAACTGTTTTTT. Its protein product is CASSPQDGRKLFF.

CDR3: CASSYTGHLQETQYF. As DNA, the CDR3 is TGTGCCAGCAGCTATACAGGACACCTCCAAGAGACCCAGTACTTC. The gene calls are TRBV27 and TRBJ2-5; D is perhaps TRBD1 (5 bases). Trimming shortened V by 6 bases and J by 1 base, and 15 bases separated the two germline ends. CDR3 size: 15 residues. Germline assignment: CDR1 MNHEY and CDR2 SMNVEV (reference sequence).